The rows below give T cell receptor beta chains drawn from one sample of a study of blood T cells in healthy people across ages. Each CDR3 protein gets one entry after TCRdb re-called the 5' RACE reads with MiXCR. The sample consists of around 1.5 million distinct CDR3 sequences, about 35% of them appearing once. The sample taken for sequencing was blood. These receptors were collected from a woman aged 25 to 45 in good health. CDR3s include the opening cysteine and the closing phenylalanine or tryptophan. D genes are given only for firm matches. Size is stated for part of the rows, as once, few or many counts, or as a class when the clone is expanded.

j_call d_call v_call clone_size cdr3_aa cdr3_nt
TRBJ2-1 TRBD2 TRBV20-1 - CSARAGTSGPQFF TGCAGTGCTAGAGCTGGGACTAGCGGCCCGCAGTTCTTC
TRBJ1-2 - TRBV30 few CAWSITGYGYTF TGTGCCTGGAGTATCACAGGATATGGCTACACCTTC
TRBJ2-3 TRBD2 TRBV4-2 few CASSQDSVGRAPDTQYF TGTGCCAGCAGCCAAGATTCAGTCGGGAGGGCCCCAGATACGCAGTATTTT
TRBJ2-2 - TRBV12-3/TRBV12-4 - CASSLVVSRELFF TGTGCCAGCAGCCTAGTGGTTTCTAGGGAGCTGTTTTTT
TRBJ1-2 - TRBV27 few CARKGLGGGYTF TGTGCCAGGAAGGGACTCGGGGGTGGCTACACCTTC
TRBJ1-5 - TRBV13 few CASSFRPPHQPQHF TGTGCCAGCAGCTTCCGCCCGCCCCATCAGCCCCAGCATTTT
TRBJ1-1 - TRBV3-1 few CASSQDLSTVAFF TGTGCCAGCAGCCAAGATCTGTCGACTGTAGCTTTCTTT
TRBJ2-3 TRBD2 TRBV10-2 - CASTPSGGALTQYF TGCGCCAGCACCCCTAGCGGGGGGGCCCTGACGCAGTATTTT
TRBJ1-5 - TRBV20-1 - CSARDAAVLVLSNQPQHF TGCAGTGCTAGAGATGCGGCAGTCCTCGTCCTTTCCAATCAGCCCCAGCATTTT
TRBJ2-5 - TRBV3-1 few CASSQGFRPEETQYF TGTGCCAGCAGCCAAGGCTTCCGGCCCGAAGAGACCCAGTACTTC
TRBJ2-1 TRBD2 TRBV3-1 - CASSQEWTRLNEQFF TGTGCCAGCAGCCAGGAATGGACTAGACTCAATGAGCAGTTCTTC
TRBJ2-1 TRBD2 TRBV5-1 - CASSPPGLEQFF TGCGCCAGCAGCCCTCCGGGACTAGAGCAGTTCTTC
TRBJ2-5 - TRBV20-1 many CSARGVRDQETQYF TGCAGTGCTAGAGGGGTCAGGGACCAAGAGACCCAGTACTTC
TRBJ2-5 - TRBV7-6 few CASSLWPDSQETQYF TGTGCCAGCAGCTTATGGCCGGACAGTCAAGAGACCCAGTACTTC
TRBJ1-1 - TRBV10-3 - CAIRTTVGNTEAFF TGTGCCATCCGGACGACGGTTGGGAACACTGAAGCTTTCTTT
TRBJ1-5 - TRBV20-1 - CSALQGGSNQPQHF TGCAGTGCGTTACAGGGTGGAAGCAATCAGCCCCAGCATTTT
TRBJ1-5 - TRBV7-9 few CASTPGGNQPQHF TGTGCCAGCACCCCGGGGGGGAATCAGCCCCAGCATTTT
TRBJ2-1 - TRBV2 few CASSDRGRQFF TGTGCCAGCAGTGACAGGGGAAGGCAGTTCTTC
TRBJ1-5 TRBD1 TRBV20-1 - CSARGTGTNQPQHF TGCAGTGCTAGGGGGACAGGGACCAATCAGCCCCAGCATTTT
TRBJ1-1 - TRBV7-3 - CASSLEGGLPNTEAFF TGTGCCAGCAGCCTCGAGGGGGGGCTGCCCAACACTGAAGCTTTCTTT
TRBJ2-3 TRBD2 TRBV11-2 few CASSPLAGDGTDTQYF TGTGCCAGCAGCCCCTTGGCGGGGGACGGCACAGATACGCAGTATTTT
TRBJ1-2 - TRBV24-1 - CATSDYRLGGYGYTF TGTGCCACCAGTGATTACCGACTGGGAGGCTATGGCTACACCTTC
TRBJ2-5 - TRBV20-1 - CSARARVRGHIEETQYF TGCAGTGCTAGAGCCCGCGTACGGGGACACATTGAGGAGACCCAGTACTTC